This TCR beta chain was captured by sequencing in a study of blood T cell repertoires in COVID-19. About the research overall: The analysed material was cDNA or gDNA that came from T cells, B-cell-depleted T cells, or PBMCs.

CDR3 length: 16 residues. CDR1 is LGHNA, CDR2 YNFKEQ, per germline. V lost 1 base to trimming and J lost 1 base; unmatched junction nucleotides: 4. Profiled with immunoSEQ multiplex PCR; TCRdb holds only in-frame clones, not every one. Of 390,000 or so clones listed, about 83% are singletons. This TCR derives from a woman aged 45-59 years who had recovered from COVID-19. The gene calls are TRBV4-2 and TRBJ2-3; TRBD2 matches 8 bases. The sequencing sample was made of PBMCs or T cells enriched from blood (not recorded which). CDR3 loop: CASSQVPSGRTDTQYF. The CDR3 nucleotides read TGTGCCAGCAGCCAAGTCCCTAGCGGGCGCACAGATACGCAGTATTTT.